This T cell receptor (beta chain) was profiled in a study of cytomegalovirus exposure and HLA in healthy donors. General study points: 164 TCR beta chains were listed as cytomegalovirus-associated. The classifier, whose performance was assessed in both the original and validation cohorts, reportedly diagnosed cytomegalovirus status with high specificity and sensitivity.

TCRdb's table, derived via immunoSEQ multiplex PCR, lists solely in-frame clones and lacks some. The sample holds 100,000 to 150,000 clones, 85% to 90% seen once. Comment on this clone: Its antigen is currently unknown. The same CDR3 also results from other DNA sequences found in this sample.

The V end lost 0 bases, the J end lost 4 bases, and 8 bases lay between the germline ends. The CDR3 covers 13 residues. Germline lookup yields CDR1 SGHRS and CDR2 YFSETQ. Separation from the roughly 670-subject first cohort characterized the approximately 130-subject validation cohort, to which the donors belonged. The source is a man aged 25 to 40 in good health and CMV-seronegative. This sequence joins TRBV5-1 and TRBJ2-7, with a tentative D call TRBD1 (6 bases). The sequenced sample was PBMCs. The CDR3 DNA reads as TGCGCCAGCAGCTTGGCAGGGACATACGAGCAGTACTTC. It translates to CASSLAGTYEQYF.